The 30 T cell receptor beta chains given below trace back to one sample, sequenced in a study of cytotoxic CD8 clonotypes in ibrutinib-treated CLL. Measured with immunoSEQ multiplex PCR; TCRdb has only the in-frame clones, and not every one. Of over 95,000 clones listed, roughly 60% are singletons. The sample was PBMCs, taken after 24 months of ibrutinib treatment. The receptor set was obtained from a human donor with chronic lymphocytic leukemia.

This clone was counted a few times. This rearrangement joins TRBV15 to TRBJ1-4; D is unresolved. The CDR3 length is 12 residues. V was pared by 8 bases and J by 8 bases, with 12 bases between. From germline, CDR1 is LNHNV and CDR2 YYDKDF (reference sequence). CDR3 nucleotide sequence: TGTGCCACCGGCGCTCTCGAAGAAAAACTGTTTTTT. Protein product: CATGALEEKLFF.

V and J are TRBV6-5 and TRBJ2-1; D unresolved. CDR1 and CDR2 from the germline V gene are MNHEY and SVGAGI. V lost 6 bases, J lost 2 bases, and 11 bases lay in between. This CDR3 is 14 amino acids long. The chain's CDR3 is CASRRVGPYNEQFF. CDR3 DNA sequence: TGTGCCAGCAGAAGGGTAGGCCCCTACAATGAGCAGTTCTTC.

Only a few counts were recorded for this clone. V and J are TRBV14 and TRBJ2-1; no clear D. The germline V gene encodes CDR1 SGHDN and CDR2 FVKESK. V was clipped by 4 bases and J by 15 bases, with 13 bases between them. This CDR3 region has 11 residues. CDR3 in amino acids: CASSRGLVRFF. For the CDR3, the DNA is TGTGCCAGCAGCCGCGGCCTGGTTCGGTTCTTC.

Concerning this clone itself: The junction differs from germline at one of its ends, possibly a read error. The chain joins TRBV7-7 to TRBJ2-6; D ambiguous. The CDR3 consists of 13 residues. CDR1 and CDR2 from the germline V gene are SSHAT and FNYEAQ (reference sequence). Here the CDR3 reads CASSIAGANVLTF. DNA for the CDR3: TGTGCTAGCAGTATCGCTGGGGCCAACGTCCTGACTTTC.

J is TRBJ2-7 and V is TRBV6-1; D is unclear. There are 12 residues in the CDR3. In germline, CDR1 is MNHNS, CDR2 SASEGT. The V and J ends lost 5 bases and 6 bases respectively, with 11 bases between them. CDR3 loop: CASSIHPAEQYF. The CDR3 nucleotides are TGTGCCAGCAGTATCCACCCGGCCGAGCAGTACTTC.

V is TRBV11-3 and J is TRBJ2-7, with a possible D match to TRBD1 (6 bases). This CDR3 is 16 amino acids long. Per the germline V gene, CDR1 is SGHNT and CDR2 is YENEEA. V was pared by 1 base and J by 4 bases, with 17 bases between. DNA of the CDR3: TGTGCCAGCAGCTTAGGTGGGGGCCCCCGACCTTACGAGCAGTACTTC. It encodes CASSLGGGPRPYEQYF. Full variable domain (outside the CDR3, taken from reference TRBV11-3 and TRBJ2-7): EAGVVQSPRYKIIEKKQPVAFWCNPISGHNTLYWYLQNLGQGPELLIRYENEEAVDDSQLPKDRFSAERLKGVDSTLKIQPAELGDSAVYLCASSLGGGPRPYEQYFGPGTRLTVT.

The CDR3 DNA reads TGTGCCAGCAGCTTAGCGTTGGAGAATGAGCAGTTCTTC. It is translated as CASSLALENEQFF. This chain joins TRBV7-9 and TRBJ2-1; no clear D gene. The CDR3 length is 13 residues. The V gene lost 0 bases and the J gene lost 7 bases, with 7 bases spanning the gap. Per the germline V gene, CDR1 is SEHNR and CDR2 is FQNEAQ (reference sequence).

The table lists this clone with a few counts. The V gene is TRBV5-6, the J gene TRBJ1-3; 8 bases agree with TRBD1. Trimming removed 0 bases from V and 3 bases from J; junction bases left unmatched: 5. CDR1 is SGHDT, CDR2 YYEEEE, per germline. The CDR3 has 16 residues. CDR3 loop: CASSLEGTGGGNTIYF. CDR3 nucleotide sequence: TGTGCCAGCAGCTTGGAGGGAACAGGGGGTGGAAACACCATATATTTT.

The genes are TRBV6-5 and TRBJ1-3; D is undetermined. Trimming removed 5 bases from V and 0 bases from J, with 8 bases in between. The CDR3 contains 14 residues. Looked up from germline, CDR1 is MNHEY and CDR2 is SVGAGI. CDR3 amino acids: CASSRLASGNTIYF. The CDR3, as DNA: TGTGCCAGCAGTCGGTTGGCCTCTGGAAACACCATATATTTT.

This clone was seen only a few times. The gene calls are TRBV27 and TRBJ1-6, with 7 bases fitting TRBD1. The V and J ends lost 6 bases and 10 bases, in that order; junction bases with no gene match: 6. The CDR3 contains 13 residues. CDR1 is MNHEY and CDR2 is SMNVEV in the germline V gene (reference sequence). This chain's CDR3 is CASSLTGQSPLHF. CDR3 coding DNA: TGTGCCAGCAGCCTGACAGGGCAATCACCCCTCCACTTT.

In nucleotides, the CDR3 is TGCAGCGTTGAAGGACAGGGATATGGTGACATTCAGTACTTC. It specifies CSVEGQGYGDIQYF. The chain employs TRBV29-1 and TRBJ2-4; 7 bases agree with TRBD1. This CDR3 has 14 amino acids. J lost 8 bases, V lost 1 base, and 8 bases had no gene match. Germline lookup yields CDR1 SQVTM and CDR2 ANQGSEA. Variable domain in full (rest from reference TRBV29-1 and TRBJ2-4): SAVISQKPSRDICQRGTSLTIQCQVDSQVTMMFWYRQQPGQSLTLIATANQGSEATYESGFVIDKFPISRPNLTFSTLTVSNMSPEDSSIYLCSVEGQGYGDIQYFGAGTRLSVL.

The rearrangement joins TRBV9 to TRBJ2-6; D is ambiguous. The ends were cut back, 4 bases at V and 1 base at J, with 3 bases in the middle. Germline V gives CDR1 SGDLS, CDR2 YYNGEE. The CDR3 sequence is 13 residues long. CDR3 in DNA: TGTGCCAGCAGCCATTCTGGGGCCAACGTCCTGACTTTC. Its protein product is CASSHSGANVLTF. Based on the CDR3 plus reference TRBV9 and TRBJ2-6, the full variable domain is DSGVTQTPKHLITATGQRVTLRCSPRSGDLSVYWYQQSLDQGLQFLIQYYNGEERAKGNILERFSAQQFPDLHSELNLSSLELGDSALYFCASSHSGANVLTFGAGSRLTVL.

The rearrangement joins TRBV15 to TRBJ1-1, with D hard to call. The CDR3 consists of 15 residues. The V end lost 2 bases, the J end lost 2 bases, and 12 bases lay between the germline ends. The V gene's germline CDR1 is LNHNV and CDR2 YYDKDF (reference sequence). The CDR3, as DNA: TGTGCCACCAGCAGACACGGTCAGGTAAACACTGAAGCTTTCTTT. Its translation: CATSRHGQVNTEAFF.

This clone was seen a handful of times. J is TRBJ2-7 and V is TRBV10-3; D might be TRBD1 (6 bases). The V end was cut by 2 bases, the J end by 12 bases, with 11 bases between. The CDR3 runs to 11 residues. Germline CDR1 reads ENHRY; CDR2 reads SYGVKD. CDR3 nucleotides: TGTGCCATCAGTGAGGGGACAAAACTGTACTTC. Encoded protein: CAISEGTKLYF.

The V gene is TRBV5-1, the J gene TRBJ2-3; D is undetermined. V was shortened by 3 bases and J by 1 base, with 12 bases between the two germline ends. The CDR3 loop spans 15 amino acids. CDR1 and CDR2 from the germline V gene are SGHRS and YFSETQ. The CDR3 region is CASSSWTDRTDTQYF. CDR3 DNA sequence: TGCGCCAGCAGCTCTTGGACGGATCGCACAGATACGCAGTATTTT.

In nucleotides, the CDR3 is TGTGCCTCGCAGCTAGCGGGGGGGCCACAAGAGACCCAGTACTTC. It codes for CASQLAGGPQETQYF. V is TRBV2 and J is TRBJ2-5, with 12 bases matching TRBD2. The CDR3 length is 15 residues. Looked up from germline, CDR1 is SNHLY and CDR2 is FYNNEI. The V segment lost 11 bases and the J segment 2 bases; nucleotides outside the gene matches: 9.

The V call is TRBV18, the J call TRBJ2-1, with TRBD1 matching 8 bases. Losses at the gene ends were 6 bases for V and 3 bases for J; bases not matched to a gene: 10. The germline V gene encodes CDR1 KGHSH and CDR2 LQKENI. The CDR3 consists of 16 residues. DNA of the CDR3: TGTGCCAGCTCTCCCGTCGGGGGACAGGACTACAATGAGCAGTTCTTC. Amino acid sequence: CASSPVGGQDYNEQFF.

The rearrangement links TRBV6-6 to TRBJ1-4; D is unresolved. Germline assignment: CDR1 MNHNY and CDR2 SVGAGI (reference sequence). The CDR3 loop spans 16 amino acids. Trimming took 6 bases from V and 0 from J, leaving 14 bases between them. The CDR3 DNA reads TGTGCCAGCAGCCCCTCGCCCCTACCAACTAATGAAAAACTGTTTTTT. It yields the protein CASSPSPLPTNEKLFF.

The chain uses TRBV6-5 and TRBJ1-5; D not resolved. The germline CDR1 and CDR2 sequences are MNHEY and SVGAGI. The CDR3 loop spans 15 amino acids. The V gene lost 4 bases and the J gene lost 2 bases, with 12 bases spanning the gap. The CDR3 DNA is TGTGCCAGCAGTTCTCGGCCACACGGCAATCAGCCCCAGCATTTT. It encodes CASSSRPHGNQPQHF.

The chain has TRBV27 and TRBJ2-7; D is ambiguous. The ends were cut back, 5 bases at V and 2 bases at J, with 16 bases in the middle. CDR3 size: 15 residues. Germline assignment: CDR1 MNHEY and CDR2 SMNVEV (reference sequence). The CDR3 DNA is TGTGCCAGCAGTCCCACCCTGTATGGGACCTACGAGCAGTACTTC. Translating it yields CASSPTLYGTYEQYF.

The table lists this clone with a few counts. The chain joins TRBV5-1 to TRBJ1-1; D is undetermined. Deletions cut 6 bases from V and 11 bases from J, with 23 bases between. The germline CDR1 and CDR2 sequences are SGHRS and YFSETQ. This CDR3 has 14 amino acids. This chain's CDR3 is CASTAGDPPLLAFF. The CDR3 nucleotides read TGCGCCAGCACCGCCGGTGACCCGCCACTCTTGGCTTTCTTT.

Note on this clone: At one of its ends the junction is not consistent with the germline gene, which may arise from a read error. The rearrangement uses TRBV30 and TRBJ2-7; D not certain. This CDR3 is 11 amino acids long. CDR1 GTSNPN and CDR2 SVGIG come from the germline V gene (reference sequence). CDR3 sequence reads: CAWSDRRLLFF. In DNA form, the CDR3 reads TGTGCCTGGAGTGATCGACGGCTTTTGTTCTTC.

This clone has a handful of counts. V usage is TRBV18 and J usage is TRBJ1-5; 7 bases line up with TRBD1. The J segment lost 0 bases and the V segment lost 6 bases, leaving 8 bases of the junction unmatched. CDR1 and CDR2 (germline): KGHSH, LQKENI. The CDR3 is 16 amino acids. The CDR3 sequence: CASSQQGSGSNQPQHF. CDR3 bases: TGTGCCAGCTCTCAACAGGGGAGTGGTAGCAATCAGCCCCAGCATTTT. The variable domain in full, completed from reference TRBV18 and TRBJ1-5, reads NAGVMQNPRHLVRRRGQEARLRCSPMKGHSHVYWYRQLPEEGLKFMVYLQKENIIDESGMPKERFSAEFPKEGPSILRIQQVVRGDSAAYFCASSQQGSGSNQPQHFGDGTRLSIL.

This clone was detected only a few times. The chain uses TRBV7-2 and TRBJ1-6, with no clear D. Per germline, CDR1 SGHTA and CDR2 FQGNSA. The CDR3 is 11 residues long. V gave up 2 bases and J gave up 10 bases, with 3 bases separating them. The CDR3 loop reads CASSLSSPLHF. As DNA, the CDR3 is TGTGCCAGCAGCTTATCCTCACCCCTCCACTTT.

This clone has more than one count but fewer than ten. In DNA form, the CDR3 reads TGTGCCAGCAGTTTTAAGCCTACGAACACCGGGGAGCTGTTTTTT. Amino acid sequence: CASSFKPTNTGELFF. V usage is TRBV28 and J usage is TRBJ2-2; D is unclear. CDR1 MDHEN and CDR2 SYDVKM come from the germline V gene. The CDR3 consists of 15 residues. V lost 3 bases, J lost 0 bases, and 8 bases lay in between. Drawing the rest from reference TRBV28 and TRBJ2-2, the complete variable domain is DVKVTQSSRYLVKRTGEKVFLECVQDMDHENMFWYRQDPGLGLRLIYFSYDVKMKEKGDIPEGYSVSREKKERFSLILESASTNQTSMYLCASSFKPTNTGELFFGEGSRLTVL.

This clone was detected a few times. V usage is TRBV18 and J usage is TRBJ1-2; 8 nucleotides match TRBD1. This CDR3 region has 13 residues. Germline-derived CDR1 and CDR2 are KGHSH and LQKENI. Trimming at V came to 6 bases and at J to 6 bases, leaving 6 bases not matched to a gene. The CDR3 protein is CASSPGQGDGYTF. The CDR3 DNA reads TGTGCCAGCTCCCCCGGACAGGGAGATGGCTACACCTTC.

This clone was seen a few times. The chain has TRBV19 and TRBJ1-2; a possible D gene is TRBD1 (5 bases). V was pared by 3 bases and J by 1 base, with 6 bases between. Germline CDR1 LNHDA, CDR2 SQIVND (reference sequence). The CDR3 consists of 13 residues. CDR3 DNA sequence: TGTGCCAGTAGTATGGGGGGTAACTATGGCTACACCTTC. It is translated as CASSMGGNYGYTF.

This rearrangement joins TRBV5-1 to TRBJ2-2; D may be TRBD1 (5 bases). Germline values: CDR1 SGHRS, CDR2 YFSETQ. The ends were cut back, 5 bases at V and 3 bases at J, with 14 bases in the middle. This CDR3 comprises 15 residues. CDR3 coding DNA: TGCGCCAGCAGTGTCGGTGGGGCCTACACCGGGGAGCTGTTTTTT. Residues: CASSVGGAYTGELFF. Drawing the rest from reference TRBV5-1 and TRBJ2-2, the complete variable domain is KAGVTQTPRYLIKTRGQQVTLSCSPISGHRSVSWYQQTPGQGLQFLFEYFSETQRNKGNFPGRFSGRQFSNSRSEMNVSTLELGDSALYLCASSVGGAYTGELFFGEGSRLTVL.

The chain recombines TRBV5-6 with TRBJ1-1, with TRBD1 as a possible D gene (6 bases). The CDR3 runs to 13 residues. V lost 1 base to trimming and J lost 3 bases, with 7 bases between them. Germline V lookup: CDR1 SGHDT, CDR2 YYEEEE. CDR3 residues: CASSLQGYTEAFF. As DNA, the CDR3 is TGTGCCAGCAGCTTGCAGGGGTACACTGAAGCTTTCTTT.

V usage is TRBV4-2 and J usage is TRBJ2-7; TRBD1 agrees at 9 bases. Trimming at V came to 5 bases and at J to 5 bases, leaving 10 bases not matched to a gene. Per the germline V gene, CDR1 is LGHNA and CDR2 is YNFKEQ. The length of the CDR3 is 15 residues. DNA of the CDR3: TGTGCCAGCAGCTCCGAGGGGACAGGGCTCAACGAGCAGTACTTC. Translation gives CASSSEGTGLNEQYF.